This passage covers 31 T cell receptor beta chains from one sample sequenced in a study of T cell responses to AZD1222 COVID-19 vaccine. TCRdb keeps only in-frame clones here, not all; method: immunoSEQ multiplex PCR. The table includes more than 100,000 clones, around 84% detected once. The material sequenced was peripheral blood, taken on day 0 of AZD1222 vaccination. These receptors were taken from an adult in good health.

The V gene is TRBV5-1, the J gene TRBJ1-2; D gene ambiguous. The CDR3 contains 14 residues. V was pared by 0 bases and J by 4 bases, with 10 bases between. The V gene's germline CDR1 is SGHRS and CDR2 YFSETQ. CDR3 loop: CASSLAGTFYGYTF. The CDR3 DNA sequence: TGCGCCAGCAGCTTGGCCGGCACGTTCTATGGCTACACCTTC.

The CDR3 DNA reads as TGTGCCAGCAGCGGGGGGGCTAACACTGAAGCTTTCTTT. Translating gives CASSGGANTEAFF. The V and J genes are TRBV7-9 and TRBJ1-1, with a possible D match to TRBD1 (6 bases). V was trimmed by 5 bases and J by 2 bases, leaving 9 bases between them. Germline V lookup: CDR1 SEHNR, CDR2 FQNEAQ (reference sequence). The CDR3 sequence is 13 residues long.

The V and J genes are TRBV7-8 and TRBJ2-5, with D possibly being TRBD1 or TRBD2 (5 bases each). Germline CDR1 reads SGHVS; CDR2 reads FQNEAQ. CDR3 size: 14 residues. Trimming shortened V by 2 bases and J by 5 bases, and 12 bases separated the two germline ends. CDR3 bases: TGTGCCAGCAGCTTACGGGGACGTGGGGAGACCCAGTACTTC. Its protein is CASSLRGRGETQYF.

The chain has TRBV24-1 and TRBJ2-1; 12 bases are a match to TRBD2. Germline trimming cut 4 bases from V and 4 bases from J; bases unmatched to any gene: 4. Looked up from germline, CDR1 is KGHDR and CDR2 is SFDVKD. There are 16 residues in the CDR3. The DNA for the CDR3 is TGTGCCACCAGTGACCCCGGGACTAGCGGGTACAATGAGCAGTTCTTC. It codes for CATSDPGTSGYNEQFF.

Regarding this clone: The sample holds other DNA sequences that translate to the same CDR3. The chain combines TRBV27 with TRBJ1-2, with 8 bases lining up with TRBD1. J gave up 4 bases and V 6 bases, and 7 bases lay outside the gene matches. The CDR3 spans 14 residues. Germline V lookup: CDR1 MNHEY, CDR2 SMNVEV (reference sequence). The DNA of the CDR3 is TGTGCCAGCAGGCCGACAGGGGCTGGCTATGGCTACACCTTC. Residues: CASRPTGAGYGYTF.

V and J are TRBV6-5 and TRBJ2-1; D is possibly TRBD2 (7 bases). The CDR3 runs to 12 residues. Germline-derived CDR1 and CDR2 are MNHEY and SVGAGI. Trimming cost V 7 bases and J 8 bases, with 12 bases left between them. The CDR3 nucleotides read TGTGCCAGCAAGTGGGGGGGCCATGAGCAGTTCTTC. It yields the protein CASKWGGHEQFF.

The chain recombines TRBV11-2 with TRBJ2-3; D remains ambiguous. Germline CDR1 SGHAT, CDR2 FQNNGV. Trimming took off 3 bases at V and 4 bases at J, with 17 bases between the two ends. CDR3 length equals 16 residues. In nucleotides, the CDR3 is TGTGCCAGCAGCTTCGGGCAAAGGATGGATGCAGATACGCAGTATTTT. Translated, it gives CASSFGQRMDADTQYF.

The V call is TRBV5-1, the J call TRBJ2-5; D is possibly TRBD1 or TRBD2 (6 bases each). The germline gives CDR1 SGHRS, CDR2 YFSETQ. V lost 0 bases to trimming and J lost 2 bases, with 11 bases between them. This CDR3 is built from 15 residues. In DNA, the CDR3 is TGCGCCAGCAGCTTGGCGGGGGCAGCACAAGAGACCCAGTACTTC. It codes for CASSLAGAAQETQYF.

V is TRBV7-9 and J is TRBJ1-1; TRBD1 is a possible D gene (5 bases). The CDR3 has 13 amino acids. Germline V gene lookup returns CDR1 SEHNR and CDR2 FQNEAQ (reference sequence). V lost 5 bases and J 1 base, leaving 8 bases between the germline ends. The CDR3 DNA follows: TGTGCCAGCAGCCATGGGGGGAACACTGAAGCTTTCTTT. It codes for CASSHGGNTEAFF.

The V call is TRBV30, the J call TRBJ1-2; maybe TRBD1 (5 bases). The germline V gene has CDR1 GTSNPN and CDR2 SVGIG (reference sequence). The CDR3 contains 11 residues. Trimming left V 5 bases short and J 8 bases short, with 12 bases between. The CDR3 sequence is CAWYGAGGYTF. For the CDR3, the DNA is TGTGCCTGGTACGGGGCAGGAGGCTACACCTTC.

The chain uses TRBV11-3 and TRBJ2-1; TRBD2 aligns across 12 bases. Losses at the gene ends were 3 bases for V and 7 bases for J; bases not matched to a gene: 13. CDR1 is SGHNT and CDR2 is YENEEA in the germline V gene. This CDR3 comprises 18 residues. This CDR3 is CASSLTSGSLNLNNEQFF. CDR3 bases: TGTGCCAGCAGCTTGACTAGCGGGAGCCTCAATCTTAATAATGAGCAGTTCTTC.

This chain connects TRBV24-1 to TRBJ2-1; 15 nucleotides line up with TRBD2. This CDR3 is built from 20 residues. Germline CDR1 KGHDR, CDR2 SFDVKD. V was clipped by 4 bases and J by 0 bases; unmatched bases: 9. The CDR3 protein is CATSDRRTSGRVSSYNEQFF. In DNA, the CDR3 is TGTGCCACCAGTGACCGCCGGACTAGCGGGAGGGTTAGCTCCTACAATGAGCAGTTCTTC.

The chain uses TRBV3-1 (or the pseudogene TRBV3-2) and TRBJ2-7; weak D call: TRBD2 (6 bases). Germline values: CDR1 LGHDT, CDR2 YNNKEL (reference sequence). The CDR3 has 17 residues. V gave up 0 bases and J gave up 2 bases, with 17 bases separating them. The CDR3 loop reads CASSQDKGGLHPYEQYF. For the CDR3, the DNA is TGTGCCAGCAGCCAAGATAAGGGAGGACTCCACCCCTACGAGCAGTACTTC.

Here the CDR3 DNA reads TGCGCCAGCAGCTTGGCCCTGGGGGGGGCGCAAGGCTACACCTTC. Translation: CASSLALGGAQGYTF. J is TRBJ1-2 and V is TRBV5-1, with TRBD1 as a possible D gene (6 bases). The CDR3 has 15 residues. Per the germline V gene, CDR1 is SGHRS and CDR2 is YFSETQ. V was shortened by 0 bases and J by 8 bases, with 17 bases between the two germline ends.

CDR3 region: CASSKRPGDTEAFF. The CDR3 DNA is TGTGCCAGCAGTAAACGCCCGGGGGACACTGAAGCTTTCTTT. The chain combines TRBV7-2 with TRBJ1-1, with TRBD1 as a possible D gene (5 bases). Trimming shortened V by 6 bases and J by 3 bases, and 14 bases separated the two germline ends. The CDR3 covers 14 residues. Germline CDR1 is SGHTA and CDR2 is FQGNSA.

A few counts support this clone. V gene TRBV6-4 combines with J gene TRBJ1-6, with 8 bases lining up with TRBD1. Germline loops: CDR1 MRHNA, CDR2 SNTAGT. V lost 0 bases to trimming and J lost 9 bases; unmatched junction nucleotides: 4. CDR3 length: 15 residues. The CDR3 DNA is TGTGCCAGCAGTGACTCGGACAGGGTGGGTTCACCCCTCCACTTT. Translating it yields CASSDSDRVGSPLHF.

This clone was recorded only once. This sequence joins TRBV6-1 and TRBJ2-7, with 7 bases aligning to TRBD1. CDR3 length: 13 amino acids. V gave up 6 bases and J gave up 4 bases; unmatched junction bases: 6. Per germline, CDR1 MNHNS and CDR2 SASEGT. CDR3 in amino acids: CASRQRQGYEQYF. In DNA, the CDR3 is TGTGCCAGCAGACAGAGACAGGGTTACGAGCAGTACTTC.

V usage is TRBV30 and J usage is TRBJ1-6; the D is unclear. Germline V gene lookup returns CDR1 GTSNPN and CDR2 SVGIG (reference sequence). The CDR3 runs 14 residues. Trimming cost V 4 bases and J 0 bases, with 7 bases left between them. As DNA, the CDR3 is TGTGCCTGGAAGGGTGGCTCCTATAATTCACCCCTCCACTTT. Translating it yields CAWKGGSYNSPLHF.

CDR3 residues: CASSPPDRGNSPLHF. The CDR3 nucleotides read TGTGCCAGCTCACCACCGGACAGGGGAAATTCACCCCTCCACTTT. V is TRBV18 and J is TRBJ1-6; TRBD1 matches 9 bases. The CDR3 is 15 residues long. After removal of 0 bases from V and 7 bases from J, the junction contained 1 base not matched to a gene. Germline-derived CDR1 and CDR2 are KGHSH and LQKENI.

This chain connects TRBV28 to TRBJ2-7, with 7 nucleotides matching TRBD1. This CDR3 comprises 14 residues. J was trimmed by 0 bases and V by 5 bases; bases with no gene match: 4. Germline-derived CDR1 and CDR2 are MDHEN and SYDVKM. The CDR3 reads CASSLTGSSYEQYF. CDR3 DNA: TGTGCCAGCAGTCTGACAGGGAGCTCCTACGAGCAGTACTTC.

The rearrangement links TRBV2 to TRBJ2-3; D call uncertain. The V end was cut by 7 bases, the J end by 0 bases, with 2 bases between. The CDR3 is 11 residues long. Germline CDR1 and CDR2: SNHLY and FYNNEI. CDR3: CASTSTDTQYF. The CDR3 DNA reads as TGTGCCAGCACTAGCACAGATACGCAGTATTTT.

The chain employs TRBV6-5 and TRBJ1-1; the D gene is possibly TRBD1 (5 bases). The CDR3 totals 13 residues. V was cut by 7 bases and J by 1 base, with 10 bases left in between. Germline V gives CDR1 MNHEY, CDR2 SVGAGI. CDR3 region: CASTNGGNTEAFF. The CDR3 DNA is TGTGCCAGCACCAACGGGGGGAACACTGAAGCTTTCTTT.

The rearrangement links TRBV24-1 to TRBJ2-2; possibly TRBD2 for D (5 bases). The CDR3 is 15 residues long. Germline V CDR1 and CDR2: KGHDR, SFDVKD. Trimming removed 6 bases at V and 5 bases at J, with 15 bases between. The CDR3: CATSSGGRVTGELFF. CDR3 in DNA: TGTGCCACCAGTTCGGGCGGGCGGGTGACCGGGGAGCTGTTTTTT.

V usage is TRBV5-5 and J usage is TRBJ2-3; 9 nucleotides line up with TRBD2. Germline values: CDR1 SGHKS, CDR2 YYEKEE (reference sequence). V was clipped by 4 bases and J by 11 bases; unmatched bases: 14. The CDR3 totals 15 residues. CDR3 sequence reads: CASSASAGGPWEQYF. DNA of the CDR3: TGTGCCAGCAGCGCCTCGGCGGGAGGGCCGTGGGAGCAGTATTTT.

The rearrangement links TRBV5-6 to TRBJ1-2; perhaps TRBD1 as D (6 bases). This CDR3 is 17 amino acids long. V gave up 2 bases and J gave up 4 bases, with 21 bases separating them. Germline CDR1 and CDR2: SGHDT and YYEEEE. This chain's CDR3 is CASSLGGGPQGSYGYTF. CDR3 coding DNA: TGTGCCAGCAGCTTAGGGGGAGGGCCCCAAGGGAGCTATGGCTACACCTTC.

V gene TRBV7-2 combines with J gene TRBJ1-2; D may be TRBD1 (5 bases). CDR3 size: 15 residues. Germline CDR1 reads SGHTA; CDR2 reads FQGNSA. V shed 4 bases and J shed 5 bases, with 17 bases lying between them. CDR3: CASSSRVGEGYGYTF. The DNA for the CDR3 is TGTGCCAGCAGCTCCCGGGTAGGGGAAGGTTATGGCTACACCTTC.

The rearrangement uses TRBV9 and TRBJ1-2, with D possibly matching TRBD1 (5 bases). The CDR3 covers 15 residues. V lost 0 bases and J 8 bases, leaving 17 bases between the germline ends. Germline V gene lookup returns CDR1 SGDLS and CDR2 YYNGEE. The CDR3 is CASSVAGLDLSGYTF. CDR3 nucleotides: TGTGCCAGCAGCGTAGCGGGACTGGATTTAAGCGGCTACACCTTC.

The V gene is TRBV5-1, the J gene TRBJ2-1; D assignment may be TRBD1 or TRBD2 (6 bases each). Trimming cost V 4 bases and J 9 bases, with 20 bases left between them. The CDR3 sequence is 15 residues long. Looked up from germline, CDR1 is SGHRS and CDR2 is YFSETQ. CDR3 region: CASSPPPGGDGEQFF. In DNA, the CDR3 is TGCGCCAGCAGCCCACCCCCCGGGGGCGACGGTGAGCAGTTCTTC.

V is TRBV9 and J is TRBJ2-2; tentative D call: TRBD2 (6 bases). This CDR3 has 16 amino acids. CDR1 and CDR2 (germline): SGDLS, YYNGEE. Trimming removed 4 bases from V and 1 base from J, with 14 bases in between. CDR3 DNA sequence: TGTGCCAGCAGCCCCTTGGCGGGGATGAACACCGGGGAGCTGTTTTTT. Residues: CASSPLAGMNTGELFF.

J is TRBJ2-3 and V is TRBV28, with D perhaps matching TRBD1 (8 bases). CDR1 MDHEN and CDR2 SYDVKM come from the germline V gene. The V gene lost 3 bases and the J gene lost 3 bases, with 13 bases spanning the gap. The CDR3 has 15 residues. The DNA of the CDR3 is TGTGCCAGCAGTTTGTCACAGGGGGGGACAGATACGCAGTATTTT. This encodes CASSLSQGGTDTQYF.

This clone was detected once. This chain connects TRBV4-1 to TRBJ1-5; 8 bases align to TRBD1. Germline-derived CDR1 and CDR2 are MGHRA and YSYEKL. CDR3 length: 15 amino acids. The V and J ends lost 3 bases and 5 bases, in that order; junction bases with no gene match: 6. CDR3 DNA: TGCGCCAGCAGCCAGGAGACAGGGGCCTATCAGCCCCAGCATTTT. Its translation is CASSQETGAYQPQHF.